In its sample, the clone carrying this TCR beta chain was seen a few times. Its antigen is not known. Running of the assay took place at deep level. Sequenced by immunoSEQ multiplex PCR; TCRdb stores in-frame clones only, minus some. Of about a million clones listed, about 72% are singletons. The source of the sample is a study of shared clonotypes between healthy human individuals. At the level of the study: Every donor yielded three CD4 naive, three CD4 memory, two CD8 naive and one CD8 memory plate. General study findings and limits: Against clonotypes common to all four donors, non-shared ones had lower generation probabilities.

Between the trimmed V and J ends, which lost 4 bases and 3 bases, there was a span of 5 bases. Germline assignment: CDR1 GTSNPN and CDR2 SVGIG (reference sequence). This CDR3 has 11 amino acids. The material sequenced was memory CD4+ T cells from PBMCs. Subset described: CD45RA-negative fraction. This chain uses TRBV30 with TRBJ2-3, with D perhaps matching TRBD2 (5 bases). The receptor comes from a man in his late teens or twenties in good health. Some clones in this sample may be carry-over from other donors' samples. CDR3 bases: TGTGCCTGGAAGCGGACAGATACGCAGTATTTT. Translating it yields CAWKRTDTQYF.